This passage covers 22 T cell receptor beta chains from one sample sequenced in a study of blood T cell repertoires in COVID-19. Produced via immunoSEQ multiplex PCR; TCRdb's table is partial and in-frame only. The sample lists about 33,000 clones; 85% were seen once. Sample: peripheral blood. These receptor sequences come from a man older than 75 with active COVID-19.

This clone appeared once. The chain joins TRBV3-1 (or the pseudogene TRBV3-2) to TRBJ1-5; unclear D gene. The CDR3 consists of 15 residues. Germline values: CDR1 LGHDT, CDR2 YNNKEL (reference sequence). V gave up 4 bases and J gave up 3 bases, with 13 bases separating them. The CDR3 nucleotides are TGTGCCAGCAGCCTGTCGAGCGGATACAATCAGCCCCAGCATTTT. It encodes CASSLSSGYNQPQHF.

CDR3 sequence reads: CASRIHSGGAPSADTQYF. In DNA, the CDR3 is TGTGCCAGCAGGATCCATAGCGGGGGGGCGCCTTCCGCAGATACGCAGTATTTT. This chain links TRBV9 with TRBJ2-3, with 11 bases fitting TRBD2. The V segment lost 5 bases and the J segment 4 bases; nucleotides outside the gene matches: 15. The CDR3 contains 18 residues. The germline V gene has CDR1 SGDLS and CDR2 YYNGEE.

V gene TRBV7-2 combines with J gene TRBJ2-7, with 10 bases matching TRBD1. CDR1 is SGHTA and CDR2 is FQGNSA in the germline V gene. CDR3 length equals 15 residues. V lost 4 bases and J lost 4; bases outside the gene matches: 7. CDR3: CASSSGTGELYEQYF. CDR3 nucleotide sequence: TGTGCCAGCAGCTCCGGGACAGGGGAACTATACGAGCAGTACTTC. The full variable domain, in which reference TRBV7-2 and TRBJ2-7 provide the parts outside the CDR3, is GAGVSQSPSNKVTEKGKDVELRCDPISGHTALYWYRQSLGQGLEFLIYFQGNSAPDKSGLPSDRFSAERTGGSVSTLTIQRTQQEDSAVYLCASSSGTGELYEQYFGPGTRLTVT.

V and J are TRBV28 and TRBJ1-1, with D uncertain. Germline loops: CDR1 MDHEN, CDR2 SYDVKM. There are 13 residues in the CDR3. V gave up 3 bases and J gave up 2 bases, with 7 bases separating them. The CDR3 nucleotides are TGTGCCAGCAGTTTGGGCAGTAACACTGAAGCTTTCTTT. Translating it yields CASSLGSNTEAFF.

The chain uses TRBV30 and TRBJ2-3; D remains ambiguous. The germline CDR1 and CDR2 sequences are GTSNPN and SVGIG (reference sequence). The CDR3 is 13 amino acids. V lost 3 bases and J 1 base, leaving 8 bases between the germline ends. CDR3 nucleotides: TGTGCCTGGAGGGTCCCGGGCACAGATACGCAGTATTTT. This translates into CAWRVPGTDTQYF.

The CDR3 sequence is CASTRDRGITNEKLFF. The CDR3 DNA follows: TGTGCCAGCACTCGCGACAGGGGGATAACTAATGAAAAACTGTTTTTT. The chain has TRBV2 and TRBJ1-4; 9 bases match TRBD1. The trim removed 7 bases at V and 1 base at J, leaving 7 bases unmatched. Germline assignment: CDR1 SNHLY and CDR2 FYNNEI. The CDR3 length is 16 residues.

This rearrangement joins TRBV6-5 to TRBJ1-5, with D perhaps TRBD1 (5 bases). The V gene's germline CDR1 is MNHEY and CDR2 SVGAGI. The CDR3 runs to 14 residues. V was cut by 4 bases and J by 4 bases, with 11 bases left in between. The CDR3 loop reads CASSFPDSNQPQHF. The CDR3 DNA sequence: TGTGCCAGCAGTTTCCCCGACAGTAATCAGCCCCAGCATTTT.

CDR3 sequence reads: CASSPPAGTSGGARTAGELFF. As DNA, the CDR3 is TGTGCCAGCAGCCCCCCCGCCGGGACTAGCGGGGGGGCAAGGACCGCCGGGGAGCTGTTTTTT. This sequence joins TRBV7-3 and TRBJ2-2; 16 bases are a match to TRBD2. Germline V gene data show CDR1 as SGHTA and CDR2 as FQGTGA. The J segment lost 6 bases and the V segment lost 5 bases, leaving 18 bases of the junction unmatched. There are 21 residues in the CDR3.

This rearrangement joins TRBV13 to TRBJ2-7; D not resolved. CDR1 PRHDT and CDR2 FYEKMQ come from the germline V gene (reference sequence). V was cut by 2 bases and J by 9 bases, with 14 bases left in between. There are 13 residues in the CDR3. The CDR3 region has the DNA TGTGCCAGCAGCTTAAGGCACGCCGGGTGGCAGTACTTC. Amino acids: CASSLRHAGWQYF.

The chain has TRBV5-5 and TRBJ2-4; D ambiguous. CDR3 length: 14 residues. Trimming cost V 2 bases and J 5 bases, with 11 bases left between them. Germline lookup yields CDR1 SGHKS and CDR2 YYEKEE (reference sequence). The DNA of the CDR3 is TGTGCCAGCAGCTTATCAGGCCCCCAAAACATTCAGTACTTC. Its translation: CASSLSGPQNIQYF. Complete variable domain (other parts from reference TRBV5-5 and TRBJ2-4): DAGVTQSPTHLIKTRGQQVTLRCSPISGHKSVSWYQQVLGQGPQFIFQYYEKEERGRGNFPDRFSARQFPNYSSELNVNALLLGDSALYLCASSLSGPQNIQYFGAGTRLSVL.

This chain uses TRBV3-1 (or the pseudogene TRBV3-2) with TRBJ2-6; the D is unclear. This CDR3 has 15 amino acids. V lost 5 bases and J lost 0, with 8 bases in between. Germline V lookup: CDR1 LGHDT, CDR2 YNNKEL (reference sequence). The DNA for the CDR3 is TGTGCCAGCAGCAATACATTCTCTGGGGCCAACGTCCTGACTTTC. This codes for CASSNTFSGANVLTF.

This chain uses TRBV28 with TRBJ2-7, with D possibly matching TRBD1 (5 bases). CDR3 size: 15 residues. V shed 5 bases and J shed 2 bases, with 16 bases lying between them. CDR1 is MDHEN and CDR2 is SYDVKM in the germline V gene. DNA of the CDR3: TGTGCCAGCAGTAGATACAGGCGGCAACCCTACGAGCAGTACTTC. Translated: CASSRYRRQPYEQYF.

This clone showed up just once. V is TRBV6-1 and J is TRBJ2-3; a weak D match, TRBD1 (5 bases). V lost 2 bases and J lost 8, with 20 bases in between. The CDR3 contains 16 residues. CDR1 and CDR2 from the germline V gene are MNHNS and SASEGT. CDR3 residues: CASSEWGTSTRPTQYF. In DNA form, the CDR3 reads TGTGCCAGCAGTGAATGGGGCACCTCCACACGCCCTACGCAGTATTTT.

The V and J genes are TRBV2 and TRBJ2-3; 7 bases map to TRBD2. Germline V gene data show CDR1 as SNHLY and CDR2 as FYNNEI. The CDR3 has 16 residues. The J segment lost 3 bases and the V segment lost 4 bases, leaving 10 bases of the junction unmatched. DNA of the CDR3: TGTGCCAGCAGTGGAGGAGCGGGGATCGCAACAGATACGCAGTATTTT. Translation gives CASSGGAGIATDTQYF.

The V gene is TRBV3-1 (or the pseudogene TRBV3-2), the J gene TRBJ1-6; a possible D gene is TRBD1 (6 bases). Germline assignment: CDR1 LGHDT and CDR2 YNNKEL (reference sequence). Trimming shortened V by 8 bases and J by 3 bases, and 17 bases separated the two germline ends. The CDR3 has 16 residues. The CDR3 sequence is CASGRAGASYNSPLHF. The CDR3 nucleotides are TGTGCCAGCGGGAGGGCAGGGGCTAGCTATAATTCACCCCTCCACTTT.

This clone was picked up a small number of times. This chain joins TRBV19 and TRBJ2-7; TRBD1 agrees at 8 bases. Germline trimming cut 4 bases from V and 0 bases from J; bases unmatched to any gene: 8. The CDR3 is 16 residues long. Germline CDR1 is LNHDA and CDR2 is SQIVND (reference sequence). This chain's CDR3 is CASSTRTGTGSYEQYF. CDR3 DNA sequence: TGTGCCAGTAGTACTAGGACCGGGACAGGCTCCTACGAGCAGTACTTC.

This chain joins TRBV18 and TRBJ2-7, with 9 bases identical to TRBD1. CDR3 size: 14 residues. Trimming at V came to 6 bases and at J to 4 bases, leaving 7 bases not matched to a gene. Germline V gives CDR1 KGHSH, CDR2 LQKENI. The CDR3 reads CASSQGTGPYEQYF. CDR3 bases: TGTGCCAGCTCCCAAGGGACAGGGCCTTACGAGCAGTACTTC. The whole variable domain, remainder taken from reference TRBV18 and TRBJ2-7, is NAGVMQNPRHLVRRRGQEARLRCSPMKGHSHVYWYRQLPEEGLKFMVYLQKENIIDESGMPKERFSAEFPKEGPSILRIQQVVRGDSAAYFCASSQGTGPYEQYFGPGTRLTVT.

The chain has TRBV28 and TRBJ2-5; D is possibly TRBD2 (6 bases). Trimming shortened V by 6 bases and J by 3 bases, and 14 bases separated the two germline ends. The CDR3 is 14 amino acids. Germline loops: CDR1 MDHEN, CDR2 SYDVKM. The CDR3 loop is CASRSGTGEETQYF. CDR3 DNA: TGTGCCAGCAGATCCGGGACTGGAGAAGAGACCCAGTACTTC. The variable domain in full, with the rest retrieved from reference TRBV28 and TRBJ2-5, is DVKVTQSSRYLVKRTGEKVFLECVQDMDHENMFWYRQDPGLGLRLIYFSYDVKMKEKGDIPEGYSVSREKKERFSLILESASTNQTSMYLCASRSGTGEETQYFGPGTRLLVL.

This chain connects TRBV13 to TRBJ2-5; possibly TRBD2 for D (5 bases). The V gene's germline CDR1 is PRHDT and CDR2 FYEKMQ (reference sequence). The CDR3 sequence is 13 residues long. V dropped 5 bases and J dropped 5 bases, with 12 bases sitting between them. The CDR3, as DNA: TGTGCCAGCAGCCCCTCTAGCCCGGAGACCCAGTACTTC. Protein product: CASSPSSPETQYF.

The chain uses TRBV28 and TRBJ1-2; D might be TRBD1 (6 bases). CDR1 and CDR2 from the germline V gene are MDHEN and SYDVKM. This CDR3 is 14 amino acids long. Trimming pared 5 bases from V and 0 bases from J, leaving 10 bases between. The CDR3 protein is CASSERQANYGYTF. Written as DNA, the CDR3 is TGTGCCAGCAGTGAACGACAGGCTAACTATGGCTACACCTTC.

The chain links TRBV19 to TRBJ2-3; 11 bases agree with TRBD1. The V gene end was trimmed by 6 bases and the J gene end by 5 bases; junction bases not matched to a gene: 10. The V gene's germline CDR1 is LNHDA and CDR2 SQIVND (reference sequence). The CDR3 loop spans 16 amino acids. This CDR3 is CASSLGGTGGIDTQYF. The CDR3 bases are TGTGCCAGTAGCTTGGGTGGGACAGGGGGAATAGATACGCAGTATTTT. Using reference TRBV19 and TRBJ2-3 for the parts outside the CDR3, the full variable domain is DGGITQSPKYLFRKEGQNVTLSCEQNLNHDAMYWYRQDPGQGLRLIYYSQIVNDFQKGDIAEGYSVSREKKESFPLTVTSAQKNPTAFYLCASSLGGTGGIDTQYFGPGTRLTVL.

This clone came up once. DNA of the CDR3: TGCGCCAGCAGCCAAGATTTCCGGGACGGGGAGCTGTTTTTT. It codes for CASSQDFRDGELFF. This rearrangement joins TRBV4-3 to TRBJ2-2; tentatively, D is TRBD2 (5 bases). V lost 0 bases to trimming and J lost 7 bases, with 9 bases between them. The germline V gene has CDR1 LGHNA and CDR2 YSLEER. This CDR3 has 14 amino acids.